These 19 T cell receptor beta chains came from one sample sequenced in a study of T-cell memory formation after mild COVID-19. One entry per CDR3 protein, called by TCRdb with MiXCR from the 5' RACE reads. The sample gives roughly 310,000 distinct CDR3 sequences, about a sixth of which show up once; roughly a fifth is in the top ten. The sample was PBMCs or a T cell subset sorted from them (not recorded which). These receptors all come from a man aged 18 to 35 who had mild COVID-19 (a few samples of this study predate the infection). Cell type and time point are not known.

The chain recombines TRBV5-6 with TRBJ1-2; the match to TRBD1 covers 8 bases. Germline V gene data show CDR1 as SGHDT and CDR2 as YYEEEE. Trimming removed 5 bases from V and 1 base from J; junction bases left unmatched: 4. The CDR3 is 14 amino acids. CDR3 sequence (DNA): TGTGCCAGCAGAGGGACAGGTTTTAACTATGGCTACACCTTC. Its translation is CASRGTGFNYGYTF.

The V call is TRBV4-2, the J call TRBJ1-6; a weak D match, TRBD1 (6 bases). This CDR3 has 16 amino acids. The V and J ends lost 2 bases and 6 bases respectively, with 14 bases between them. CDR1 and CDR2 (germline): LGHNA, YNFKEQ. The CDR3 sequence: CASSQPSGASNSPLHF. CDR3 bases: TGTGCCAGCAGCCAACCCTCAGGGGCTAGTAATTCACCCCTCCACTTT.

The CDR3 nucleotides are TGTGCCAGCAGCTTCGGGGGGCCAGCGACAGATACGCAGTATTTT. This gives the protein CASSFGGPATDTQYF. This chain connects TRBV7-9 to TRBJ2-3, with D perhaps TRBD2 (7 bases). Trimming pared 3 bases from V and 3 bases from J, leaving 13 bases between. CDR1 is SEHNR, CDR2 FQNEAQ, per germline (reference sequence). This CDR3 spans 15 amino acids.

This clonotype was counted ten times or more. DNA of the CDR3: TGCGCCAGCAGTTCGCCCCGGACAGGACAAGAGACCCAGTACTTC. Protein product: CASSSPRTGQETQYF. The chain joins TRBV5-1 to TRBJ2-5; 7 nucleotides agree with TRBD1. Germline V gene lookup returns CDR1 SGHRS and CDR2 YFSETQ. CDR3 length: 15 amino acids. With 5 bases clipped from V and 2 bases from J, the junction kept 9 bases outside the gene matches. Supplemented by reference TRBV5-1 and TRBJ2-5, the full variable domain reads KAGVTQTPRYLIKTRGQQVTLSCSPISGHRSVSWYQQTPGQGLQFLFEYFSETQRNKGNFPGRFSGRQFSNSRSEMNVSTLELGDSALYLCASSSPRTGQETQYFGPGTRLLVL.

The chain uses TRBV2 and TRBJ2-3; no firm D call. Germline V gene lookup returns CDR1 SNHLY and CDR2 FYNNEI. The CDR3 length is 13 residues. Trimming took 4 bases from V and 4 from J, leaving 9 bases between them. Here the CDR3 reads CASSAQWADTQYF. CDR3 DNA: TGTGCCAGCAGTGCGCAGTGGGCAGATACGCAGTATTTT.

The V call is TRBV12-3 or TRBV12-4, the J call TRBJ2-7, with D unclear. The CDR3 consists of 13 residues. The V end lost 3 bases, the J end lost 3 bases, and 9 bases lay between the germline ends. The DNA of the CDR3 is TGTGCCAGCAGTTTCGAAGCCCTCTACGAGCAGTACTTC. Amino acid sequence: CASSFEALYEQYF.

The rearrangement uses TRBV4-3 and TRBJ2-6; no definite D call. Germline V gene data show CDR1 as LGHNA and CDR2 as YSLEER. With 4 bases removed from V and 0 bases from J, the gap between germline ends came to 10 bases. CDR3 size: 16 residues. In DNA, the CDR3 is TGCGCCAGCAGCCCCCGTTTTCGCTCTGGGGCCAACGTCCTGACTTTC. It codes for CASSPRFRSGANVLTF.

This clonotype has only a few counts. The genes are TRBV7-9 and TRBJ2-3, with a possible D match to TRBD2 (5 bases). Germline-derived CDR1 and CDR2 are SEHNR and FQNEAQ (reference sequence). This CDR3 is built from 12 residues. With 3 bases removed from V and 11 bases from J, the gap between germline ends came to 12 bases. DNA of the CDR3: TGTGCCAGCAGCTTGGCGGGCAGGAGGCAGTATTTT. As protein: CASSLAGRRQYF.

This chain's CDR3 is CASSRDRLSYEQYV. In nucleotides, the CDR3 is TGTGCCAGCAGCCGGGACAGACTCTCCTACGAGCAGTACGTC. The chain joins TRBV6-1 to TRBJ2-7; 7 nucleotides line up with TRBD1. V was clipped by 6 bases and J by 0 bases; unmatched bases: 5. Germline loops: CDR1 MNHNS, CDR2 SASEGT. The CDR3 contains 14 residues.

As for this clonotype: One end of the junction is discordant with germline, which a read error may explain. The CDR3 DNA reads TGTGCCAGCTCACAACAAGGGACCCAGTACTTC. The encoded protein is CASSQQGTQYF. This chain links TRBV18 with TRBJ2-5; D is undetermined. This CDR3 contains 11 residues. The germline V gene has CDR1 KGHSH and CDR2 LQKENI.

This clonotype was recorded a few times. This sequence joins TRBV5-1 and TRBJ2-1; 7 nucleotides agree with TRBD1. Per germline, CDR1 SGHRS and CDR2 YFSETQ. V shed 7 bases, J shed 5 bases, and the junction held 9 bases outside the gene matches. The CDR3 sequence is 14 residues long. The CDR3 spells CASAPRTGHNEQFF. The CDR3 DNA is TGCGCCAGCGCTCCGAGGACAGGTCACAATGAGCAGTTCTTC.

This chain links TRBV7-3 with TRBJ2-5, with 10 bases matching TRBD1. The germline V gene encodes CDR1 SGHTA and CDR2 FQGTGA. The CDR3 sequence is 15 residues long. V lost 5 bases to trimming and J lost 3 bases; unmatched junction nucleotides: 6. CDR3 nucleotides: TGTGCCAGCAGCCCGACAGGGGGCGAAAAAGAGACCCAGTACTTC. Translated, it gives CASSPTGGEKETQYF. Full variable domain (rest looked up from reference TRBV7-3 and TRBJ2-5): GAGVSQTPSNKVTEKGKYVELRCDPISGHTALYWYRQSLGQGPEFLIYFQGTGAADDSGLPNDRFFAVRPEGSVSTLKIQRTERGDSAVYLCASSPTGGEKETQYFGPGTRLLVL.

This clonotype was counted a few times. The CDR3 sequence is CASSLGTGYRANEKLFF. The CDR3, as DNA: TGCGCCAGCAGCTTGGGCACAGGGTATCGAGCTAATGAAAAACTGTTTTTT. The chain combines TRBV5-1 with TRBJ1-4; possible D gene TRBD1, 6 bases. The CDR3 sequence is 17 residues long. Between the trimmed V and J ends, which lost 0 bases and 3 bases, there was a span of 15 bases. The germline CDR1 and CDR2 sequences are SGHRS and YFSETQ.

This clonotype turned up a few times. V and J are TRBV9 and TRBJ2-5; D is perhaps TRBD1 (7 bases). The germline V gene encodes CDR1 SGDLS and CDR2 YYNGEE. V dropped 4 bases and J dropped 5 bases, with 18 bases sitting between them. The CDR3 is 15 residues long. The CDR3 region has the DNA TGTGCCAGCAGCCTGGCCGGAGGGGGCTTTGAGACCCAGTACTTC. This codes for CASSLAGGGFETQYF.

CDR3 sequence reads: CASSFIYGYTF. For the CDR3, the DNA is TGTGCCAGCAGTTTTATCTATGGCTACACCTTC. The chain links TRBV28 to TRBJ1-2, with D unclear. V gave up 3 bases and J gave up 4 bases, with 3 bases separating them. The CDR3 runs to 11 residues. Germline CDR1 and CDR2: MDHEN and SYDVKM.

Only a few counts were recorded for this clonotype. The chain joins TRBV4-1 to TRBJ1-5, with TRBD1 identical over 8 bases. This CDR3 has 16 amino acids. The J segment lost 5 bases and the V segment lost 1 base, leaving 7 bases of the junction unmatched. Germline-derived CDR1 and CDR2 are MGHRA and YSYEKL. The CDR3 DNA follows: TGCGCCAGCAGCCAAGTCGCAGGGGGCATCGATCAGCCCCAGCATTTT. It yields the protein CASSQVAGGIDQPQHF.

In regard to this clonotype: A junction boundary mismatches the germline segment, possibly from a read error. As DNA, the CDR3 is TGTGCTAGCAGCCCGCAAGCGGGGCCATACAATGAGCAGTTCTTC. Protein sequence: CASSPQAGPYNEQFF. This chain joins TRBV7-7 and TRBJ2-1; 7 positions agree with TRBD2. There are 15 residues in the CDR3. Per the germline V gene, CDR1 is SSHAT and CDR2 is FNYEAQ (reference sequence).

This clonotype has just a few counts. The chain recombines TRBV10-3 with TRBJ2-7, with 8 bases matching TRBD2. This CDR3 spans 14 amino acids. Per the germline V gene, CDR1 is ENHRY and CDR2 is SYGVKD. J lost 2 bases, V lost 6 bases, and 6 bases had no gene match. This chain's CDR3 is CAISAEGLAYEQYV. DNA of the CDR3: TGTGCCATCAGCGCCGAGGGACTAGCCTACGAGCAGTACGTC.

The J gene is TRBJ1-1, the V gene TRBV5-1; D not resolved. With 0 bases removed from V and 1 base from J, the gap between germline ends came to 10 bases. This CDR3 is built from 15 residues. Germline lookup yields CDR1 SGHRS and CDR2 YFSETQ. The CDR3 DNA reads as TGCGCCAGCAGCTTGGTCGGAGGCCCGAACACTGAAGCTTTCTTT. Translated: CASSLVGGPNTEAFF.